These 19 T cell receptor beta chains were all obtained from the same sample, sequenced in a study of type 1 regulatory T cells. From the reads, TCRdb called clonotypes with MiXCR, one entry per CDR3 protein. The sample includes 75,000 to 100,000 distinct CDR3 sequences, about 28% of them seen just once. Sequenced sample: CD4+ T cells, either the whole sample or a sorted fraction (not recorded which). These receptors came from a human donor in good health.

The rearrangement links TRBV7-2 to TRBJ2-1; D is possibly TRBD1 or TRBD2 (6 bases each). The CDR3 is 15 residues long. The V and J ends lost 5 bases and 9 bases respectively, with 20 bases between them. The germline V gene has CDR1 SGHTA and CDR2 FQGNSA. The CDR3 reads CASSPQVQGLGEQFF. The CDR3 nucleotides are TGTGCCAGCAGCCCCCAGGTACAGGGACTTGGTGAGCAGTTCTTC.

This clonotype has just a few counts. This chain uses TRBV4-1 with TRBJ2-2; the D is unclear. V lost 1 base, J lost 3 bases, and 15 bases lay in between. Per germline, CDR1 MGHRA and CDR2 YSYEKL. This CDR3 contains 17 residues. In DNA form, the CDR3 reads TGCGCCAGCAGCCAAGTCATGGTGCTCTTTGACACCGGGGAGCTGTTTTTT. Translation gives CASSQVMVLFDTGELFF.

This clonotype was counted a few times. The rearrangement links TRBV12-3 or TRBV12-4 to TRBJ2-1, with a weak D call TRBD1 (6 bases). The CDR3 runs to 16 residues. V lost 6 bases, J lost 2 bases, and 17 bases lay in between. The CDR3 DNA is TGTGCCAGCAGCCGAAGACAGGAAGGTGCCTACAATGAGCAGTTCTTC. Protein sequence: CASSRRQEGAYNEQFF.

The chain recombines TRBV6-2 or TRBV6-3 with TRBJ2-1; D possibly corresponds to TRBD1 (5 bases). Germline V CDR1 and CDR2: MNHEY, SVGEGT. The CDR3 extends over 15 amino acids. The germline V and J ends were trimmed by 1 base and 7 bases, with 14 bases remaining between them. In DNA, the CDR3 is TGTGCCAGCAGTTACTGGCAGGGCCGAGTGAATGAGCAGTTCTTC. This encodes CASSYWQGRVNEQFF.

A few counts support this clonotype. The chain couples TRBV10-3 to TRBJ2-7; D perhaps matches TRBD2 (5 bases). V lost 2 bases and J lost 3, with 14 bases in between. Germline V gene lookup returns CDR1 ENHRY and CDR2 SYGVKD. CDR3 length equals 15 residues. The CDR3 sequence is CAISEPVGLNYEQYF. CDR3 DNA: TGTGCCATCAGTGAGCCAGTCGGACTGAACTACGAGCAGTACTTC.

This clonotype was counted only a few times. The V gene is TRBV6-2 or TRBV6-3, the J gene TRBJ2-1, with a tentative D call TRBD1 (6 bases). Germline CDR1 and CDR2: MNHEY and SVGEGT. V was clipped by 3 bases and J by 6 bases, with 30 bases between them. CDR3 length: 20 amino acids. CDR3 DNA: TGTGCCAGCAGTTATCCCGGGACATTCGAGGCAGCGCGAGCCGGCAATGAGCAGTTCTTC. Translated: CASSYPGTFEAARAGNEQFF.

Concerning this clonotype itself: This clone may be a read error of a much larger clone one base away. The chain couples TRBV7-9 to TRBJ2-3; D may be TRBD1 (7 bases). V lost 1 base, J lost 5 bases, and 25 bases lay in between. Germline lookup yields CDR1 SEHNR and CDR2 FQNEAQ (reference sequence). The CDR3 has 19 amino acids. The CDR3 spells CASSLEGWRGSHRGDTQYF. Written as DNA, the CDR3 is TGTGCCAGCAGCTTAGAAGGTTGGAGGGGGAGCCACAGGGGAGATACGCAGTATTTT.

This chain joins TRBV5-1 and TRBJ1-1; weak D call: TRBD1 (5 bases). The CDR3 is made up of 15 amino acids. Between the trimmed V and J ends, which lost 0 bases and 1 base, there was a span of 10 bases. Looked up from germline, CDR1 is SGHRS and CDR2 is YFSETQ. The CDR3 spells CASSLGGRRNTEAFF. The CDR3 DNA follows: TGCGCCAGCAGCTTGGGGGGACGGAGGAACACTGAAGCTTTCTTT.

The J gene is TRBJ2-3, the V gene TRBV6-4; D is uncertain. Germline V CDR1 and CDR2: MRHNA, SNTAGT. The CDR3 is made up of 15 amino acids. With 5 bases removed from V and 0 bases from J, the gap between germline ends came to 12 bases. The CDR3 loop reads CASSFDKTSTDTQYF. Written as DNA, the CDR3 is TGTGCCAGCAGTTTCGACAAGACTAGCACAGATACGCAGTATTTT.

This clonotype occurred a few times. The rearrangement links TRBV24-1 to TRBJ2-3; D unclear. V lost 0 bases and J 1 base, leaving 10 bases between the germline ends. The V gene's germline CDR1 is KGHDR and CDR2 SFDVKD. The CDR3 is made up of 16 amino acids. The CDR3, as DNA: TGTGCCACCAGTGATTTGAAGGGATACGGCACAGATACGCAGTATTTT. It codes for CATSDLKGYGTDTQYF.

The rearrangement joins TRBV24-1 to TRBJ2-3, with D possibly TRBD2 on 6 matching bases. Germline V lookup: CDR1 KGHDR, CDR2 SFDVKD. The V and J ends lost 7 bases and 2 bases respectively, with 15 bases between them. This CDR3 region has 15 residues. This CDR3 reads CATSSSGDPTDTQYF. CDR3 in DNA: TGTGCCACCAGCAGTAGCGGAGACCCCACAGATACGCAGTATTTT.

The chain has TRBV24-1 and TRBJ2-3; D might be TRBD1 (6 bases). The CDR3 consists of 13 residues. The germline V gene encodes CDR1 KGHDR and CDR2 SFDVKD. Here the CDR3 reads CSTQGLLRDTQYF. The CDR3, as DNA: TGTTCAACACAGGGTCTACTGAGAGATACGCAGTATTTT.

The table lists this clonotype with a few counts. The V and J genes are TRBV7-9 and TRBJ2-3; maybe TRBD2 (6 bases). Germline CDR1 and CDR2: SEHNR and FQNEAQ (reference sequence). CDR3 length: 19 amino acids. Deletions cut 4 bases from V and 6 bases from J, with 29 bases between. CDR3 coding DNA: TGTGCCAGCAGCTCAAGATCCGGGACTCACTTTTCCGTCATGGATACGCAGTATTTT. Amino acids: CASSSRSGTHFSVMDTQYF.

A few counts support this clonotype. The V call is TRBV20-1, the J call TRBJ2-7, with TRBD2 matching over 10 bases. This CDR3 comprises 13 residues. V shed 6 bases and J 7 bases; nucleotides not matched to a gene: 9. In germline, CDR1 is DFQATT, CDR2 SNEGSKA (reference sequence). The CDR3 nucleotides are TGCAGTGCAAAAAGCGGGAGGGGACGGGAGCAGTACTTC. The encoded protein is CSAKSGRGREQYF.

The CDR3 spells CAISESMVLGTGEQYF. The CDR3, as DNA: TGTGCCATCAGTGAGTCGATGGTGTTGGGGACGGGCGAGCAGTACTTC. V and J are TRBV10-3 and TRBJ2-7; D is perhaps TRBD1 or TRBD2 (5 bases each). Trimming cost V 0 bases and J 6 bases, with 18 bases left between them. CDR1 is ENHRY and CDR2 is SYGVKD in the germline V gene. The CDR3 is made up of 16 amino acids.

V is TRBV20-1 and J is TRBJ2-7, with D perhaps TRBD2 (6 bases). Trimming left V 1 base short and J 2 bases short, with 18 bases between. Germline values: CDR1 DFQATT, CDR2 SNEGSKA (reference sequence). The CDR3 consists of 16 residues. The CDR3 bases are TGCAGTGCTAGAGTTTTAGGGCTAGCGCGAACCTACGAGCAGTACTTC. Translating gives CSARVLGLARTYEQYF.

J is TRBJ2-7 and V is TRBV3-1; D may be TRBD2 (6 bases). The germline V gene has CDR1 LGHDT and CDR2 YNNKEL (reference sequence). The ends were cut back, 5 bases at V and 2 bases at J, with 19 bases in the middle. This CDR3 has 16 amino acids. CDR3 region: CASSTGGRSPPYEQYF. CDR3 nucleotide sequence: TGTGCCAGCAGCACCGGAGGGCGCAGCCCGCCCTACGAGCAGTACTTC.

In its sample, this clonotype was seen a few times. The chain recombines TRBV5-1 with TRBJ2-3, with D perhaps TRBD2 (5 bases). This CDR3 comprises 14 residues. Germline V gene sequence: CDR1 SGHRS, CDR2 YFSETQ. The ends were cut back, 3 bases at V and 6 bases at J, with 14 bases in the middle. CDR3 loop: CASSSDSLRDTQYF. DNA for the CDR3: TGCGCCAGCAGCTCGGACTCCCTGCGGGATACGCAGTATTTT. Full variable domain (remainder filled in from reference TRBV5-1 and TRBJ2-3): KAGVTQTPRYLIKTRGQQVTLSCSPISGHRSVSWYQQTPGQGLQFLFEYFSETQRNKGNFPGRFSGRQFSNSRSEMNVSTLELGDSALYLCASSSDSLRDTQYFGPGTRLTVL.

Ten or more counts support this clonotype. The chain recombines TRBV20-1 with TRBJ2-4; D is perhaps TRBD2 (5 bases). This CDR3 region has 15 residues. Per germline, CDR1 DFQATT and CDR2 SNEGSKA (reference sequence). V was pared by 3 bases and J by 0 bases, with 12 bases between. CDR3 in amino acids: CSARSGSVAKNIQYF. CDR3 in DNA: TGCAGTGCTAGGTCGGGGAGCGTAGCCAAAAACATTCAGTACTTC.